This T cell receptor (beta chain) emerged from a study of identical twins. V was pared by 5 bases and J by 5 bases, with 13 bases of the junction left unmatched. This CDR3 comprises 16 residues. Germline CDR1 is PRHDT and CDR2 is FYEKMQ (reference sequence). MiXCR, run by TCRdb on the 5' RACE reads, gives a single entry per CDR3 protein. The profile shows 250,000 to 350,000 distinct CDR3 sequences, 8.5% to 9.5% of them singletons. The sample was also linked to a second study, of yellow fever vaccine responses in identical twins.

V is TRBV13 and J is TRBJ2-5; 8 bases agree with TRBD2. This receptor was obtained from a woman aged 18-29 years in good health. Sequencing was done on a sample of CD8+ T cells sorted from blood. This chain's CDR3 is CASSPRGRGGMETQYF. CDR3 in DNA: TGTGCCAGCAGCCCCCGCGGTCGGGGGGGCATGGAGACCCAGTACTTC.